These T cell receptor beta chains were read from a single sample in a study of technical replicates of blood from a few donors. Using immunoSEQ multiplex PCR, the repertoire was profiled, and TCRdb retains in-frame clones only, with some absent. The sample holds approximately 73,000 clones, roughly 93% seen once. Sequencing input: T cells isolated from PBMCs. These receptors were taken from a human donor in good health. Both conserved end residues are part of each CDR3. The D gene is left open where the match is weak.

D,J,V,DNA,CDR3
TRBD2,TRBJ2-7,TRBV4-1,TGCGCCAGCAGCCAAGATGGGACTAGCGGGAGGCCCTACGAGCAGTACTTC,CASSQDGTSGRPYEQYF
TRBD2,TRBJ2-1,TRBV4-3,TGCGCCAGCAGCCATAGCGGGAGGGCGGGTGAGCAGTTCTTC,CASSHSGRAGEQFF
TRBD1,TRBJ1-2,TRBV6-1,TGTGCCAGCAGTGAAAACGACAGGGGATCTTTTGGCTACACCTTC,CASSENDRGSFGYTF
TRBD1,TRBJ2-1,TRBV27,TGTGCCAGCAAGCGACAGGGGGCGAAGGATGAGCAGTTCTTC,CASKRQGAKDEQFF
.,TRBJ1-5,TRBV5-8,TGTGCCAGCAGCTTGGGACAGTATAGCAATCAGCCCCAGCATTTT,CASSLGQYSNQPQHF
.,TRBJ2-2,TRBV25-1,TGTGCCAGCAGTGAATCGGCGGTGTCAACCGGGGAGCTGTTTTTT,CASSESAVSTGELFF
.,TRBJ1-1,TRBV25-1,TGTGCCAGCAGTGATCGGGGGTCGAACACTGAAGCTTTCTTT,CASSDRGSNTEAFF
TRBD1,TRBJ1-2,TRBV7-9,TGTGCCAGCAGCTACCCCAGGACAGGGGAAAACTATGGCTACACCTTC,CASSYPRTGENYGYTF
TRBD2,TRBJ2-1,TRBV4-2,TGTGCCAGCAGCCAAGCGGAGACTAGCGGGACTGATCCCTACAATGAGCAGTTCTTC,CASSQAETSGTDPYNEQFF
.,TRBJ2-1,TRBV7-2,TGTGCCAGCAGCTTAGCAGGGGCCCCAGATGAGCAGTTCTTC,CASSLAGAPDEQFF